These 31 T cell receptor beta chains originate from one sample sequenced in a study of radiotherapy plus CTLA-4 blockade in lung cancer. Only in-frame clones appear in the TCRdb table, and some are missing; sequencing was by immunoSEQ multiplex PCR. The profile shows 55,000 to 85,000 clones, 76% of them singletons. The sequencing used peripheral blood, collected from a patient treated with radiotherapy plus ipilimumab. The receptors here all came from a human donor with non-small cell lung cancer whose response to radiotherapy plus ipilimumab could not be evaluated. Some clones in this sample may be carry-over from other donors' samples.

This chain uses TRBV15 with TRBJ1-2, with 12 bases that match TRBD1. CDR1 and CDR2 (germline): LNHNV, YYDKDF (reference sequence). The CDR3 loop spans 16 amino acids. Trimming cost V 5 bases and J 8 bases; bases outside gene matches: 12. The CDR3 DNA reads TGTGCCACCAGCCCGGCTACGGGACAGGGGGCAGGGGGCTACACCTTC. The encoded protein is CATSPATGQGAGGYTF.

There are a few counts of this clone. The CDR3 DNA reads TGTGCCAGCAGCCTTGACAGGGGAGGAAATCAGCCCCAGCATTTT. It specifies CASSLDRGGNQPQHF. The chain combines TRBV7-2 with TRBJ1-5; the match to TRBD1 covers 8 bases. This CDR3 contains 15 residues. Germline CDR1 reads SGHTA; CDR2 reads FQGNSA. The junction had 7 bases not matched to a gene; V was cut back by 5 bases and J by 4 bases.

The chain uses TRBV7-9 and TRBJ1-5, with TRBD1 matching 7 bases. The CDR3 totals 18 residues. Germline CDR1 SEHNR, CDR2 FQNEAQ (reference sequence). With V trimmed by 5 bases and J by 5 bases, 18 bases remained unmatched. The CDR3 here is CASSHPEGTGARHQPQHF. The CDR3, as DNA: TGTGCCAGCAGCCACCCGGAGGGTACAGGGGCGAGACATCAGCCCCAGCATTTT. Based on the CDR3 plus reference TRBV7-9 and TRBJ1-5, the full variable domain is DTGVSQNPRHKITKRGQNVTFRCDPISEHNRLYWYRQTLGQGPEFLTYFQNEAQLEKSRLLSDRFSAERPKGSFSTLEIQRTEQGDSAMYLCASSHPEGTGARHQPQHFGDGTRLSIL.

The rearrangement joins TRBV28 to TRBJ1-5, with D possibly TRBD1 on 5 matching bases. V lost 5 bases to trimming and J lost 5 bases, with 7 bases between them. CDR1 is MDHEN and CDR2 is SYDVKM in the germline V gene. The CDR3 loop spans 12 amino acids. The CDR3 region has the DNA TGTGCCAGCAGTGACAGATATCAGCCCCAGCATTTT. It codes for CASSDRYQPQHF.

This clone was counted between two and nine times. V and J are TRBV28 and TRBJ2-7; no clear D gene. V shed 6 bases and J shed 3 bases, with 12 bases lying between them. The CDR3 is made up of 13 amino acids. Per germline, CDR1 MDHEN and CDR2 SYDVKM. CDR3 residues: CASSSAVDYEQYF. The CDR3 DNA sequence: TGTGCCAGCAGCTCGGCGGTGGACTACGAGCAGTACTTC.

This clone appeared many times. The chain carries TRBV19 and TRBJ1-2, with a weak D call TRBD1 (5 bases). CDR3 length: 12 residues. The V and J ends lost 3 bases and 4 bases respectively, with 6 bases between them. CDR1 and CDR2 (germline): LNHDA, SQIVND (reference sequence). The CDR3 region has the DNA TGTGCCAGTAGTATTAGGGGCTATGGCTACACCTTC. Translated: CASSIRGYGYTF.

The chain carries TRBV27 and TRBJ2-5; 7 nucleotides match TRBD1. The J call may be mistaken, given a closer DNA end match to TRBJ2-7. This CDR3 is built from 12 residues. Germline-derived CDR1 and CDR2 are MNHEY and SMNVEV (reference sequence). The DNA of the CDR3 is TGTGCCAGCGGGGGACAGACCTACGAGCAGTACTTC. It codes for CASGGQTYEQYF.

The J gene is TRBJ2-7, the V gene TRBV7-2, with D perhaps matching TRBD2 (5 bases). The ends were cut back, 4 bases at V and 2 bases at J, with 9 bases in the middle. This CDR3 is built from 13 residues. CDR1 and CDR2 (germline): SGHTA, FQGNSA. The CDR3 nucleotides read TGTGCCAGCAGCTCGGGAAGGACCTACGAGCAGTACTTC. It is translated as CASSSGRTYEQYF. Using reference TRBV7-2 and TRBJ2-7 for the parts outside the CDR3, the full variable domain is GAGVSQSPSNKVTEKGKDVELRCDPISGHTALYWYRQSLGQGLEFLIYFQGNSAPDKSGLPSDRFSAERTGGSVSTLTIQRTQQEDSAVYLCASSSGRTYEQYFGPGTRLTVT.

This chain connects TRBV6-6 to TRBJ2-5; 9 bases are a match to TRBD1. TRBJ2-7 matches the DNA end more closely, so the J call is doubtful. The CDR3 length is 15 residues. CDR1 is MNHNY and CDR2 is SVGAGI in the germline V gene (reference sequence). The CDR3 spells CASSSTRDRVSEQYF. Written as DNA, the CDR3 is TGTGCCAGCAGTTCGACCCGGGACAGGGTTTCCGAGCAGTACTTC.

A word on this clone: A junction end diverges from the germline sequence, so it may reflect a read error. The rearrangement links TRBV7-7 to TRBJ2-5, with D perhaps TRBD2 (6 bases). The CDR3 totals 13 residues. Germline-derived CDR1 and CDR2 are SSHAT and FNYEAQ (reference sequence). Here the CDR3 DNA reads TGTGCTAGCAGCTTAGGAGGGTGGGAGACCCAGTACTTC. Protein product: CASSLGGWETQYF.

The chain recombines TRBV20-1 with TRBJ2-7, with 9 bases lining up with TRBD1. The CDR3 runs to 10 residues. Trimming removed 4 bases from V and 12 bases from J; junction bases left unmatched: 4. Germline lookup yields CDR1 DFQATT and CDR2 SNEGSKA (reference sequence). CDR3 in DNA: TGCAGTGCTATGGGACAGGGTCGGTACTTC. Translation gives CSAMGQGRYF.

The chain has TRBV15 and TRBJ1-6; TRBD1 is a possible D gene (5 bases). Trimming shortened V by 0 bases and J by 8 bases, and 17 bases separated the two germline ends. Germline CDR1 LNHNV, CDR2 YYDKDF (reference sequence). The CDR3 has 17 residues. CDR3 loop: CATSRDLLGQGYSPLHF. The CDR3 coding sequence is TGTGCCACCAGCAGAGATCTCTTAGGGCAGGGATATTCACCCCTCCACTTT.

This sequence joins TRBV6-5 and TRBJ1-4; unclear D gene. Looked up from germline, CDR1 is MNHEY and CDR2 is SVGAGI. V gave up 6 bases and J gave up 6 bases, with 17 bases separating them. There are 15 residues in the CDR3. CDR3 DNA sequence: TGTGCCAGCAGCCCCTGGGAGGGTGTAGATGAAAAACTGTTTTTT. Protein: CASSPWEGVDEKLFF.

This sequence joins TRBV13 and TRBJ2-3; D is ambiguous. Germline V CDR1 and CDR2: PRHDT, FYEKMQ (reference sequence). The V and J ends lost 4 bases and 3 bases respectively, with 8 bases between them. The CDR3 sequence is 13 residues long. DNA of the CDR3: TGTGCCAGCAGCTCAACGACTACAGATACGCAGTATTTT. Its translation is CASSSTTTDTQYF.

The rearrangement links TRBV19 to TRBJ1-1; TRBD1 agrees at 8 bases. CDR3 size: 15 residues. The germline gives CDR1 LNHDA, CDR2 SQIVND (reference sequence). The V gene end was trimmed by 6 bases and the J gene end by 3 bases; junction bases not matched to a gene: 9. In DNA form, the CDR3 reads TGTGCCAGTAGACTTGCAGGGGGCGAGTACACTGAAGCTTTCTTT. It specifies CASRLAGGEYTEAFF.

The chain links TRBV7-9 to TRBJ1-2; TRBD1 agrees at 7 bases. The J segment lost 8 bases and the V segment lost 4 bases, leaving 13 bases of the junction unmatched. In germline, CDR1 is SEHNR, CDR2 FQNEAQ (reference sequence). This CDR3 is 15 amino acids long. CDR3 residues: CASSSHDREALGYTF. The CDR3 bases are TGTGCCAGCAGCTCACACGACAGGGAGGCTTTGGGCTACACCTTC. Full variable domain (remainder filled in from reference TRBV7-9 and TRBJ1-2): DTGVSQNPRHKITKRGQNVTFRCDPISEHNRLYWYRQTLGQGPEFLTYFQNEAQLEKSRLLSDRFSAERPKGSFSTLEIQRTEQGDSAMYLCASSSHDREALGYTFGSGTRLTVV.

CDR3 DNA sequence: TGTGCCAGCAGCCTACAGGGGGCTCCTATGAACACTGAAGCTTTCTTT. Residues: CASSLQGAPMNTEAFF. The chain recombines TRBV4-2 with TRBJ1-1; TRBD1 matches at 9 bases. The V and J ends lost 4 bases and 0 bases, in that order; junction bases with no gene match: 6. The germline V gene has CDR1 LGHNA and CDR2 YNFKEQ. The CDR3 is 16 residues long.

V usage is TRBV28 and J usage is TRBJ2-3; D is ambiguous. The V and J ends lost 8 bases and 4 bases respectively, with 10 bases between them. This CDR3 spans 12 amino acids. Germline loops: CDR1 MDHEN, CDR2 SYDVKM. This CDR3 is CASLSDSDTQYF. CDR3 in DNA: TGTGCCAGCCTATCCGATTCAGATACGCAGTATTTT. Drawing the rest from reference TRBV28 and TRBJ2-3, the complete variable domain is DVKVTQSSRYLVKRTGEKVFLECVQDMDHENMFWYRQDPGLGLRLIYFSYDVKMKEKGDIPEGYSVSREKKERFSLILESASTNQTSMYLCASLSDSDTQYFGPGTRLTVL.

This rearrangement joins TRBV7-2 to TRBJ1-2; maybe TRBD1 (6 bases). There are 13 residues in the CDR3. V was cut by 2 bases and J by 4 bases, with 8 bases left in between. Germline lookup yields CDR1 SGHTA and CDR2 FQGNSA. DNA for the CDR3: TGTGCCAGCAGCTTACAGGGGAGCTATGGCTACACCTTC. This codes for CASSLQGSYGYTF.

V and J are TRBV14 and TRBJ1-1; possible D gene TRBD1, 5 bases. Germline CDR1 SGHDN, CDR2 FVKESK. The V end was cut by 4 bases, the J end by 3 bases, with 12 bases between. This CDR3 region has 14 residues. CDR3 residues: CASSPGGGYTEAFF. DNA for the CDR3: TGTGCCAGCAGCCCCGGGGGAGGTTACACTGAAGCTTTCTTT.

The chain employs TRBV27 and TRBJ1-1; no definite D call. The V gene lost 8 bases and the J gene lost 4 bases, with 17 bases spanning the gap. CDR1 MNHEY and CDR2 SMNVEV come from the germline V gene (reference sequence). The CDR3 length is 14 residues. The CDR3 sequence is CASQPGHRGTEAFF. The CDR3 DNA sequence: TGTGCCAGCCAGCCGGGTCACCGGGGCACTGAAGCTTTCTTT.

This sequence joins TRBV27 and TRBJ1-1, with D possibly matching TRBD1 (5 bases). CDR3 length: 14 amino acids. CDR1 and CDR2 from the germline V gene are MNHEY and SMNVEV (reference sequence). V was pared by 4 bases and J by 6 bases, with 15 bases between. CDR3 amino acids: CASSYSGRTAEAFF. The CDR3 region has the DNA TGTGCCAGCAGTTATTCAGGGCGAACGGCTGAAGCTTTCTTT.

This clone came up once. The chain has TRBV5-1 and TRBJ2-2, with 11 bases fitting TRBD1. This CDR3 region has 18 residues. Germline V gene sequence: CDR1 SGHRS, CDR2 YFSETQ. Trimming cost V 4 bases and J 5 bases; bases outside gene matches: 13. DNA of the CDR3: TGCGCCAGCAGCCCACCGGGACAGGGGGGAATGGGAACCGGGGAGCTGTTTTTT. It codes for CASSPPGQGGMGTGELFF.

This chain uses TRBV27 with TRBJ1-2, with 7 bases that match TRBD1. Germline CDR1 and CDR2: MNHEY and SMNVEV (reference sequence). V was pared by 5 bases and J by 2 bases, with 8 bases of the junction left unmatched. CDR3 size: 15 residues. CDR3 sequence: CASSPWDRENYGYTF. CDR3 sequence (DNA): TGTGCCAGCAGTCCCTGGGACAGAGAGAACTATGGCTACACCTTC.

The chain links TRBV28 to TRBJ1-2; 7 bases map to TRBD1. J lost 5 bases, V lost 5 bases, and 2 bases had no gene match. The CDR3 has 12 amino acids. CDR1 and CDR2 from the germline V gene are MDHEN and SYDVKM. The CDR3 DNA reads TGTGCCAGCAGTCAGACAGGGTATGGCTACACCTTC. Protein sequence: CASSQTGYGYTF.

This chain links TRBV6-6 with TRBJ2-7; tentative D call: TRBD2 (6 bases). V lost 6 bases to trimming and J lost 2 bases, with 11 bases between them. The CDR3 loop spans 13 amino acids. Germline assignment: CDR1 MNHNY and CDR2 SVGAGI (reference sequence). DNA of the CDR3: TGTGCCAGCAGCCCTCCGGGGGCCTACGAGCAGTACTTC. Amino acid sequence: CASSPPGAYEQYF.

This clone is a singleton in its sample. The V and J genes are TRBV5-1 and TRBJ1-1, with 8 positions matching TRBD1. Losses at the gene ends were 0 bases for V and 5 bases for J; bases not matched to a gene: 6. Germline CDR1 reads SGHRS; CDR2 reads YFSETQ. There are 15 residues in the CDR3. This chain's CDR3 is CASSLESGGGTEAFF. The CDR3 DNA follows: TGCGCCAGCAGCTTGGAGTCAGGGGGCGGAACTGAAGCTTTCTTT.

J is TRBJ2-5 and V is TRBV15; no reliable D call. CDR3 length: 14 amino acids. Trimming stripped 0 bases from V and 5 bases from J, with 10 bases between. In germline, CDR1 is LNHNV, CDR2 YYDKDF (reference sequence). CDR3: CATSRESAMETQYF. CDR3 coding DNA: TGTGCCACCAGCAGAGAATCCGCGATGGAGACCCAGTACTTC.

The CDR3 reads CASRYTGTGELFF. The DNA for the CDR3 is TGTGCCAGCAGGTATACAGGGACCGGGGAGCTGTTTTTT. The chain has TRBV6-1 and TRBJ2-2; D is possibly TRBD1 (6 bases). Germline-derived CDR1 and CDR2 are MNHNS and SASEGT. The CDR3 spans 13 residues. The V end lost 6 bases, the J end lost 5 bases, and 10 bases lay between the germline ends.

This chain joins TRBV5-4 and TRBJ2-7; 10 nucleotides match TRBD2. With 4 bases clipped from V and 3 bases from J, the junction kept 4 bases outside the gene matches. Germline lookup yields CDR1 SGHNT and CDR2 YYREEE (reference sequence). This CDR3 has 14 amino acids. As DNA, the CDR3 is TGTGCCAGCAGCCCCGGGACTAGCGACTACGAGCAGTACTTC. Its translation: CASSPGTSDYEQYF.

This clone has only a few counts. Within the sample, other DNA sequences also encode this same CDR3. The gene calls are TRBV6-5 and TRBJ1-1; D ambiguous. The CDR3 is 14 residues long. Germline V CDR1 and CDR2: MNHEY, SVGAGI. V lost 3 bases and J lost 1, with 9 bases in between. The CDR3 bases are TGTGCCAGCAGTTATCTGAGGGAGAACACTGAAGCTTTCTTT. Protein: CASSYLRENTEAFF.